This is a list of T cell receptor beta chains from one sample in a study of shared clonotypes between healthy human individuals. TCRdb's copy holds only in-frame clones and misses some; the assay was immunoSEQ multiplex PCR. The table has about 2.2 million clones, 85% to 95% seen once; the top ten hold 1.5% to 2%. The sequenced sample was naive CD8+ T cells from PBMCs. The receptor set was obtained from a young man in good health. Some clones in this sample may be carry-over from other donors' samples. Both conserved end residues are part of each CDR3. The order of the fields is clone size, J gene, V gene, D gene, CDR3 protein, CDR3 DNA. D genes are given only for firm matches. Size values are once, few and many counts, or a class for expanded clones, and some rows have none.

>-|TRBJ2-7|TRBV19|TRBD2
CASSTSGTKLDEQYF
TGTGCCAGTAGTACGTCCGGGACTAAGCTAGACGAGCAGTACTTC
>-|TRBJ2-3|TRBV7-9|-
CASSPPGSDTQYF
TGTGCCAGCAGCCCGCCGGGATCAGATACGCAGTATTTT
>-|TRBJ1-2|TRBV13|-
CASSLVRDLNYGYTF
TGTGCCAGCAGCTTAGTTCGCGACCTCAACTATGGCTACACCTTC
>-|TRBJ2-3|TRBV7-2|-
CASSLIVSGTDTQYF
TGTGCCAGCAGCTTAATCGTGTCAGGCACAGATACGCAGTATTTT
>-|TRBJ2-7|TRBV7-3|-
CASSLGRAYEQYF
TGTGCCAGCAGCTTAGGCAGGGCGTACGAGCAGTACTTC
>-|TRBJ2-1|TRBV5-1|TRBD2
CASSPGLAAYNEQFF
TGCGCCAGCAGCCCGGGACTAGCGGCCTACAATGAGCAGTTCTTC
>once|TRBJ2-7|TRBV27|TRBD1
CASSFLRGGQGTTYEQYF
TGTGCCAGCAGTTTCCTGAGAGGGGGACAGGGGACGACCTACGAGCAGTACTTC
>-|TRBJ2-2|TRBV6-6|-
CASKISEPGELFF
TGTGCCAGCAAGATCTCGGAACCCGGGGAGCTGTTTTTT
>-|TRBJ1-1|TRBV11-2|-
CASSYGLNTEAFF
TGTGCCAGCAGCTATGGACTGAACACTGAAGCTTTCTTT
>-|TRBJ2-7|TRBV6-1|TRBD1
CASSVGDRASQQYF
TGTGCCAGCAGTGTAGGGGACAGGGCCTCTCAGCAGTACTTC
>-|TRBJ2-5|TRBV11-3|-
CASSLTDDQETQYF
TGTGCCAGCAGCTTAACGGATGATCAAGAGACCCAGTACTTC
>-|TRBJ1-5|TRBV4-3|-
CASSQGNQPQHF
TGCGCCAGCAGCCAGGGGAATCAGCCCCAGCATTTT